This TCR beta chain was sequenced in a study of CD8+ T cells in alopecia areata. This clone has a handful of counts. The authors extracted RNA and reverse transcribed it into cDNA as the sequencing template. Here immunoSEQ multiplex PCR was the method, and the copy in TCRdb shows in-frame clones only, minus some. Of about 11,000 clones in the sample, 55% to 65% were seen once. Patients with alopecia areata provided lesional scalp punch biopsies as well as peripheral blood. The receptor was isolated from a human donor with alopecia areata. The sequenced sample was skin, obtained at week 0.

CDR3 in DNA: TGTGCCAGCAGCCCTCCGGGGGCGGAGGAGACCCAGTACTTC. Protein sequence: CASSPPGAEETQYF. The chain recombines TRBV5-4 with TRBJ2-5; perhaps D is TRBD1 or TRBD2 (6 bases each). The CDR3 sequence is 14 residues long. Trimming took 4 bases from V and 5 from J, leaving 15 bases between them. In germline, CDR1 is SGHNT, CDR2 YYREEE (reference sequence).